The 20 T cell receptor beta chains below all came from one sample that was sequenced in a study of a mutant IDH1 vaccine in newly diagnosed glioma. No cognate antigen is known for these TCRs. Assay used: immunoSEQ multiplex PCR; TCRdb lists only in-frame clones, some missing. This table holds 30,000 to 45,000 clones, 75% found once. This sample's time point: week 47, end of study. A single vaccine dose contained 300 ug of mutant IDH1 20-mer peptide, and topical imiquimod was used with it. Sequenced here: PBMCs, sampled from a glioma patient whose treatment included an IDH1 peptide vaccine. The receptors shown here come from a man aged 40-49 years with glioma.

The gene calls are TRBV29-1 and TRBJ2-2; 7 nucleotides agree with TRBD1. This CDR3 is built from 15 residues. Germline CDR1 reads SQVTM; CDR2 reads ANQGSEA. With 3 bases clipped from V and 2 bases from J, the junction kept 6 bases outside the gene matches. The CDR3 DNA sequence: TGCAGCGTTGATCTGGACAGGTCAAACACCGGGGAGCTGTTTTTT. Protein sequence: CSVDLDRSNTGELFF.

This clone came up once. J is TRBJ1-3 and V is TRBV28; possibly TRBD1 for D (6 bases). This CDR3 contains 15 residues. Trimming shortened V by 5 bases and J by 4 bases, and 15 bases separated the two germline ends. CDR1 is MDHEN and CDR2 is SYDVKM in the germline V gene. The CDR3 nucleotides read TGTGCCAGCAGTGCTGCGGGGGCTTACGGAAACACCATATATTTT. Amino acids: CASSAAGAYGNTIYF.

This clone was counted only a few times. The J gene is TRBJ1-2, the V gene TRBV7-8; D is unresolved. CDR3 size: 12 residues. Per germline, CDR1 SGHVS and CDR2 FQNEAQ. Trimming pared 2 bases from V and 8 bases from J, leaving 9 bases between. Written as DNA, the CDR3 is TGTGCCAGCAGCTTACAACTTGAGGGCTACACCTTC. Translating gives CASSLQLEGYTF.

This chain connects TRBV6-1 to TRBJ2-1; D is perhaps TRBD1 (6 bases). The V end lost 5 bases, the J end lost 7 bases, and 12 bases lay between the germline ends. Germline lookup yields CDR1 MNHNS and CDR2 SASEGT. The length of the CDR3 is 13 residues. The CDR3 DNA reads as TGTGCCAGCAGTAGGGGGATTAGAAATGAGCAGTTCTTC. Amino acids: CASSRGIRNEQFF.

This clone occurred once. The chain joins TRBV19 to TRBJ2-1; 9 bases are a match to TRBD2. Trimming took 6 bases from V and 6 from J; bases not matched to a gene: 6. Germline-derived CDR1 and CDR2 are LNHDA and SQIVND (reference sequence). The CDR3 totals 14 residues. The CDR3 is CASSLGAGGNEQFF. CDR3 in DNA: TGTGCCAGTAGCTTAGGAGCGGGAGGCAATGAGCAGTTCTTC. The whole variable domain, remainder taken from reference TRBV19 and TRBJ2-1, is DGGITQSPKYLFRKEGQNVTLSCEQNLNHDAMYWYRQDPGQGLRLIYYSQIVNDFQKGDIAEGYSVSREKKESFPLTVTSAQKNPTAFYLCASSLGAGGNEQFFGPGTRLTVL.

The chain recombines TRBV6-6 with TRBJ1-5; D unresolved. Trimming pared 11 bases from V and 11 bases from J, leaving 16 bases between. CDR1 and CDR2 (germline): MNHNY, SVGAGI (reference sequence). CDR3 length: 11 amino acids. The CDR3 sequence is CARSAGWSQHF. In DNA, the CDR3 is TGTGCCCGATCGGCGGGATGGTCCCAGCATTTT.

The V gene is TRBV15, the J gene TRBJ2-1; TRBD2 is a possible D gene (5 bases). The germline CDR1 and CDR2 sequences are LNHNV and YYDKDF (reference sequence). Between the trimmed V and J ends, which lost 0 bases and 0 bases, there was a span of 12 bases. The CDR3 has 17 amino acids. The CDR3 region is CATSRDRDYRSYNEQFF. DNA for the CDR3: TGTGCCACCAGCAGAGATAGAGACTACCGCTCCTACAATGAGCAGTTCTTC.

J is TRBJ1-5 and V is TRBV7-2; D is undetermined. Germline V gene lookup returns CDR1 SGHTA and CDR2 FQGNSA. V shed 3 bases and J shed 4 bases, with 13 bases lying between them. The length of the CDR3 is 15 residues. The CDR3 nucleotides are TGTGCCAGCAGCTTTTGGGTGGTCGGTAATCAGCCCCAGCATTTT. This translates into CASSFWVVGNQPQHF.

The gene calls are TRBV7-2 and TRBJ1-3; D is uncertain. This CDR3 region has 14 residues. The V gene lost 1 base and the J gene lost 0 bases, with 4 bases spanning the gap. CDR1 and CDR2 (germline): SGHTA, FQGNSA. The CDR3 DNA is TGTGCCAGCAGCTTAGAGTCCTCTGGAAACACCATATATTTT. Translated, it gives CASSLESSGNTIYF.

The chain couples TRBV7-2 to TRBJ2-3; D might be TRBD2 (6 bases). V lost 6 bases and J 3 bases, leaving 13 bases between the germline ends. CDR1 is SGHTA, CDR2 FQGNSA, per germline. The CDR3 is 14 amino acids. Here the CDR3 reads CASRLGGRTDTQYF. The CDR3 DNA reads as TGTGCCAGCAGACTGGGAGGTCGGACAGATACGCAGTATTTT.

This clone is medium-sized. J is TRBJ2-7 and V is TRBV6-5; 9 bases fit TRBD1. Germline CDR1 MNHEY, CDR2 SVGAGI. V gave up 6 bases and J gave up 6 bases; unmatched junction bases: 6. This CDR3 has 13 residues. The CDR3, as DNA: TGTGCCAGCAGAGCACAGGGGGCGAGCGAGCAGTACGTC. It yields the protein CASRAQGASEQYV.

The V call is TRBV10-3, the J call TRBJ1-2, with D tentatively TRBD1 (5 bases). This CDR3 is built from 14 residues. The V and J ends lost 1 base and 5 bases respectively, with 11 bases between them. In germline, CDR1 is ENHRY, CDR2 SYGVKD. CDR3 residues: CAISEWAGRYGYTF. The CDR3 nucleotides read TGTGCCATCAGTGAGTGGGCAGGGCGGTATGGCTACACCTTC.

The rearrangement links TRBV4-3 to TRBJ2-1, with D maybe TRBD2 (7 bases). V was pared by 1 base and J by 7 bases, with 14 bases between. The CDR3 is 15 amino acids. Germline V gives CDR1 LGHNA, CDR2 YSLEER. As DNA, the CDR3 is TGCGCCAGCAGCCAAGGGGAGAGGGGGGGAAATGAGCAGTTCTTC. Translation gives CASSQGERGGNEQFF.

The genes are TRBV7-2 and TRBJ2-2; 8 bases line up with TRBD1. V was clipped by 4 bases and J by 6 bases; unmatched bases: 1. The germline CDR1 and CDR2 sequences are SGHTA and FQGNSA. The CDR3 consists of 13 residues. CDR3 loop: CASSSQGAGELFF. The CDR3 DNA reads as TGTGCCAGCAGCTCACAGGGGGCCGGGGAGCTGTTTTTT. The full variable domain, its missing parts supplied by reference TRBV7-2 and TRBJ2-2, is GAGVSQSPSNKVTEKGKDVELRCDPISGHTALYWYRQSLGQGLEFLIYFQGNSAPDKSGLPSDRFSAERTGGSVSTLTIQRTQQEDSAVYLCASSSQGAGELFFGEGSRLTVL.

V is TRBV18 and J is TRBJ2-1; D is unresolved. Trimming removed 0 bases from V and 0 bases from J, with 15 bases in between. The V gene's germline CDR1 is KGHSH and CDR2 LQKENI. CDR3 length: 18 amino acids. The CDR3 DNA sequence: TGTGCCAGCTCACCACCGAACCAGCGCCCGAGCTCCTACAATGAGCAGTTCTTC. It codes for CASSPPNQRPSSYNEQFF.

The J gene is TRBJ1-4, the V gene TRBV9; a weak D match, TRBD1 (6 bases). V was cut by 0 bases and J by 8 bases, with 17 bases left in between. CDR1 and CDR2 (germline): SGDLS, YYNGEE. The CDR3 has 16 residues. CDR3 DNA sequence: TGTGCCAGCAGCGTAGATTATGGAGCCGGGGGCGAAAAACTGTTTTTT. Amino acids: CASSVDYGAGGEKLFF. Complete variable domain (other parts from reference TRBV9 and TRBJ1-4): DSGVTQTPKHLITATGQRVTLRCSPRSGDLSVYWYQQSLDQGLQFLIQYYNGEERAKGNILERFSAQQFPDLHSELNLSSLELGDSALYFCASSVDYGAGGEKLFFGSGTQLSVL.

CDR3 in DNA: TGTGCCAGCAGCCCACGGGGGGGACAGGGTCGGAATGAGCAGTTCTTC. Protein product: CASSPRGGQGRNEQFF. This sequence joins TRBV13 and TRBJ2-1; D might be TRBD1 (9 bases). Germline values: CDR1 PRHDT, CDR2 FYEKMQ (reference sequence). Trimming shortened V by 5 bases and J by 7 bases, and 21 bases separated the two germline ends. The CDR3 loop spans 16 amino acids.

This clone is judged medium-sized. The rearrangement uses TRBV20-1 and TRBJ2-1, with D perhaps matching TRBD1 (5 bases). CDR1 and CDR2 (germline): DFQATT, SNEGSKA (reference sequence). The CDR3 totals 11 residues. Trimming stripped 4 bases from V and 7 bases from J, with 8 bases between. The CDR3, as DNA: TGCAGTGCTAACAGGATGAATGAGCAGTTCTTC. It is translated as CSANRMNEQFF.

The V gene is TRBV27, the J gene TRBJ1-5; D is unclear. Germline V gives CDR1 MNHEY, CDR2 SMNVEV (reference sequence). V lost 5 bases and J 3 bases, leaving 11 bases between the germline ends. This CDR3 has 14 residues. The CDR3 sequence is CASSPGSYNQPQHF. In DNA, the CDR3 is TGTGCCAGCAGTCCCGGGTCGTACAATCAGCCCCAGCATTTT.

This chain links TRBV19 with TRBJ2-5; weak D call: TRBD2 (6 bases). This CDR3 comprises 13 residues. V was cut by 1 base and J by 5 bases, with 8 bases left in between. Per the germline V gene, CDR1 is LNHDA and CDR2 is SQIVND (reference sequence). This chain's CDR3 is CASSIVGRETQYF. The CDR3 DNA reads TGTGCCAGTAGTATAGTAGGGAGGGAGACCCAGTACTTC.